The 6 T cell receptor beta chains listed next were all sequenced from one sample in a study of CD8+CD57+ T cells in acquired aplastic anemia. Patients included in sequencing had previously demonstrated CD8+CD57+ cell expansion by flow cytometry. Genomic DNA, serving as template, underwent TCR beta VDJ and CDR3 profiling. TCRdb re-called the reads with MiXCR, one entry per CDR3 protein. This sample carries approximately 250,000 distinct CDR3 sequences, approximately 80% of them seen once, and the ten largest clones take about two fifths. The specimen was sorted CD4+, CD8+, or CD8+CD57+ T cells (not recorded which) from PBMCs. These receptors came from a human donor with aplastic anemia.

The rearrangement links TRBV5-1 to TRBJ2-7; 7 nucleotides agree with TRBD1. The germline gives CDR1 SGHRS, CDR2 YFSETQ. The CDR3 spans 14 residues. Losses at the gene ends were 3 bases for V and 3 bases for J; bases not matched to a gene: 6. The CDR3 nucleotides read TGCGCCAGCAGCTCGACAGGGAATATCTACGAGCAGTACTTC. Encoded protein: CASSSTGNIYEQYF. The whole variable domain, remainder taken from reference TRBV5-1 and TRBJ2-7, is KAGVTQTPRYLIKTRGQQVTLSCSPISGHRSVSWYQQTPGQGLQFLFEYFSETQRNKGNFPGRFSGRQFSNSRSEMNVSTLELGDSALYLCASSSTGNIYEQYFGPGTRLTVT.

This sequence joins TRBV15 and TRBJ2-3; 9 positions match TRBD2. With 3 bases clipped from V and 5 bases from J, the junction kept 3 bases outside the gene matches. The CDR3 is made up of 14 amino acids. Germline V gives CDR1 LNHNV, CDR2 YYDKDF (reference sequence). Written as DNA, the CDR3 is TGTGCCACCAGCAGTGGCGGGGGGGGAGATACGCAGTATTTT. Encoded protein: CATSSGGGGDTQYF.

The rearrangement links TRBV7-3 to TRBJ1-6; no clear D. CDR1 is SGHTA, CDR2 FQGTGA, per germline. The CDR3 consists of 16 residues. V was pared by 5 bases and J by 11 bases, with 22 bases between. Here the CDR3 DNA reads TGTGCCAGCAGCATCGGCGGAGGCGGGATAGATACACCCCTCCACTTT. Encoded protein: CASSIGGGGIDTPLHF.

The rearrangement joins TRBV14 to TRBJ2-5; D gene unclear. The J call may be faulty, since TRBJ2-7 better matches the DNA end. This CDR3 has 11 residues. Germline values: CDR1 SGHDN, CDR2 FVKESK. The DNA of the CDR3 is TGTGCCAGCGGATTGGGCTACGAGCAGTACTTC. Its protein product is CASGLGYEQYF.

As to this clonotype: This CDR3 is missing its conserved last phenylalanine or tryptophan, likely due to a read error. The limits of the CDR3 on the DNA are not certain, so only TCRdb's listed CDR3 is given. J is TRBJ1-5 and V is TRBV19. With termini counted, the CDR3 has 16 amino acids. CDR1 and CDR2 from the germline V gene are LNHDA and SQIVND (reference sequence). The CDR3 sequence is CASSLTSDSYNEPFFV.

The V gene is TRBV11-1, the J gene TRBJ2-5, with D perhaps matching TRBD1 (6 bases). Germline CDR1 and CDR2: SGHAT and FQDESV (reference sequence). V was shortened by 2 bases and J by 3 bases, with 10 bases between the two germline ends. The CDR3 spans 14 residues. The CDR3 DNA follows: TGTGCCAGCAGCTTATCGACAGGCGAAGAGACCCAGTACTTC. Protein sequence: CASSLSTGEETQYF.